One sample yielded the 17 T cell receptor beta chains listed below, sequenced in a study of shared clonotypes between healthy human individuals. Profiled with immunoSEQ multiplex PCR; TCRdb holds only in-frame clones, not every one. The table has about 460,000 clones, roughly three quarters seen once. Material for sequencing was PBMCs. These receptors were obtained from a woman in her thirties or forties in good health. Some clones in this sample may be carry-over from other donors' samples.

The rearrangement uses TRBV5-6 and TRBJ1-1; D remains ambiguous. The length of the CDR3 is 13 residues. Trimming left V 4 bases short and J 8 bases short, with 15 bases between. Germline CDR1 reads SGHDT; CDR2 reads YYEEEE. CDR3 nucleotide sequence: TGTGCCAGCAGCGCTGGGGTACAAGAAGAAGCTTTCTTT. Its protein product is CASSAGVQEEAFF.

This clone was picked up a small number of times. The CDR3 loop reads CASRLGERRYTF. The CDR3 bases are TGTGCCAGCCGACTCGGGGAAAGGCGCTACACCTTC. This chain uses TRBV28 with TRBJ1-2, with D uncertain. Germline CDR1 reads MDHEN; CDR2 reads SYDVKM. The V end lost 8 bases, the J end lost 9 bases, and 16 bases lay between the germline ends. CDR3 length: 12 amino acids.

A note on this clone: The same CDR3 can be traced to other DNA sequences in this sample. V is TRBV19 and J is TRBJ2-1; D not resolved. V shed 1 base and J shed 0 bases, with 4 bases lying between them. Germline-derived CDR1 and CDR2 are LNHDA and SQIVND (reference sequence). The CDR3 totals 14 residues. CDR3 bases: TGTGCCAGTAGTATAGCAAGCTCCTACAATGAGCAGTTCTTC. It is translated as CASSIASSYNEQFF.

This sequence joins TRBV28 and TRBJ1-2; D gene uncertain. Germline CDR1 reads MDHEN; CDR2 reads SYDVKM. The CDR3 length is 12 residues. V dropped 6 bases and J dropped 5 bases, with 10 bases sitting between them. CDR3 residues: CASSLSEYGYTF. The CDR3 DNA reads TGTGCCAGCAGCCTGTCGGAATATGGCTACACCTTC.

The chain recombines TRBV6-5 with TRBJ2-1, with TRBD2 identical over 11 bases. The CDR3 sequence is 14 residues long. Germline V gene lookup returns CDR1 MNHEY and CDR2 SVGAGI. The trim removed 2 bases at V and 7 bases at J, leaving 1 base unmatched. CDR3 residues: CASSYTSGSNEQFF. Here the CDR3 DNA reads TGTGCCAGCAGTTACACTAGCGGGAGTAATGAGCAGTTCTTC.

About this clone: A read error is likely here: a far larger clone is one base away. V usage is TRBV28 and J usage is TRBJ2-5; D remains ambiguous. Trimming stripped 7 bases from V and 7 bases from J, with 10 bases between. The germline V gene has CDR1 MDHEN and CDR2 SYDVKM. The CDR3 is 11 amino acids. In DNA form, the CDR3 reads TGTGCCAGCACGTCGGTTGGGACCCAGTACTTC. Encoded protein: CASTSVGTQYF.

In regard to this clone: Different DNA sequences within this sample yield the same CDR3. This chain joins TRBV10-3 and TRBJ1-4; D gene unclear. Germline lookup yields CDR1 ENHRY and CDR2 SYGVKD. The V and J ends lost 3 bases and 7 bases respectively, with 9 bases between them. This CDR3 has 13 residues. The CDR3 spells CAISEGAGEKLFF. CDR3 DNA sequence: TGTGCCATCAGTGAAGGAGCAGGTGAAAAACTGTTTTTT.

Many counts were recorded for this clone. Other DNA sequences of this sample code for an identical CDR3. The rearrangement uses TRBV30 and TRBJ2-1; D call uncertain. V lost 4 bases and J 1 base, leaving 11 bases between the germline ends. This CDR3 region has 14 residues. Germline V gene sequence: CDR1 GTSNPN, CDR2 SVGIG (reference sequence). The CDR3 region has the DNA TGTGCCTGGATACCCGAACGTTCCTACAATGAGCAGTTCTTC. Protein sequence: CAWIPERSYNEQFF.

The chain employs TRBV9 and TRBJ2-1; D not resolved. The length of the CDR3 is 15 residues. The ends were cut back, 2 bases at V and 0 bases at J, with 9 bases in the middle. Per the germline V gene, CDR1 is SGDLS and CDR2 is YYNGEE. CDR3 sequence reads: CASSVTPSSYNEQFF. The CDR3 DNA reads TGTGCCAGCAGCGTTACCCCAAGCTCCTACAATGAGCAGTTCTTC.

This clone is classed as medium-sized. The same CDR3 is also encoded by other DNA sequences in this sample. CDR3 loop: CSVLLGETQYF. CDR3 sequence (DNA): TGCAGCGTACTACTAGGGGAGACCCAGTACTTC. The chain uses TRBV29-1 and TRBJ2-5; a weak D match, TRBD2 (5 bases). This CDR3 has 11 residues. Germline V gives CDR1 SQVTM, CDR2 ANQGSEA. Trimming took off 6 bases at V and 5 bases at J, with 10 bases between the two ends. The full variable domain, in which reference TRBV29-1 and TRBJ2-5 provide the parts outside the CDR3, is SAVISQKPSRDICQRGTSLTIQCQVDSQVTMMFWYRQQPGQSLTLIATANQGSEATYESGFVIDKFPISRPNLTFSTLTVSNMSPEDSSIYLCSVLLGETQYFGPGTRLLVL.

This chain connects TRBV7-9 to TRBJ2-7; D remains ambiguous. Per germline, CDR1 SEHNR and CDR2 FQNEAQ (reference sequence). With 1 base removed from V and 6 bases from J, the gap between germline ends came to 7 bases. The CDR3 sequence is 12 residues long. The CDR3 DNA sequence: TGTGCCAGCAGCTTAGATGACGTCGAGCAGTACTTC. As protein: CASSLDDVEQYF.

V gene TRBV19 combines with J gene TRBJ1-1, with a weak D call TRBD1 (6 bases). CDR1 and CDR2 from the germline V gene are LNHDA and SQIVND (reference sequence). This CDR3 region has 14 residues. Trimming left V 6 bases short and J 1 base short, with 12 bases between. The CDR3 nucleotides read TGTGCCAGTAGGTTGCAGGGGTCGAACACTGAAGCTTTCTTT. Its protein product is CASRLQGSNTEAFF.

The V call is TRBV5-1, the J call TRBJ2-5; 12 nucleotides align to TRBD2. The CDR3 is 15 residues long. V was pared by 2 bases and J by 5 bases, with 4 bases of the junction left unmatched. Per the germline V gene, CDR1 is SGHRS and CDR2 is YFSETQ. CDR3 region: CASSFVTSGRETQYF. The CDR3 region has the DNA TGCGCCAGCAGCTTCGTCACTAGCGGGAGGGAGACCCAGTACTTC. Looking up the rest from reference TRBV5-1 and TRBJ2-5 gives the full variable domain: KAGVTQTPRYLIKTRGQQVTLSCSPISGHRSVSWYQQTPGQGLQFLFEYFSETQRNKGNFPGRFSGRQFSNSRSEMNVSTLELGDSALYLCASSFVTSGRETQYFGPGTRLLVL.

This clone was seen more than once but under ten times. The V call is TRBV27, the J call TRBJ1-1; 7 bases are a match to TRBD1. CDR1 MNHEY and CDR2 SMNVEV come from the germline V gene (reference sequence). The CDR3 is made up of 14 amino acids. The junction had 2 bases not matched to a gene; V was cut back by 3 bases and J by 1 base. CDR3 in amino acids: CASSLRQGNTEAFF. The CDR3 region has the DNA TGTGCCAGCAGTTTGCGACAGGGGAACACTGAAGCTTTCTTT.

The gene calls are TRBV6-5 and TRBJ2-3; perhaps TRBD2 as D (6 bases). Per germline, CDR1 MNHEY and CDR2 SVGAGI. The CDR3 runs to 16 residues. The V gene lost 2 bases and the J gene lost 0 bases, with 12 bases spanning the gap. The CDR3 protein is CASSYGRDESTDTQYF. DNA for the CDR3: TGTGCCAGCAGTTACGGGCGGGACGAAAGCACAGATACGCAGTATTTT.

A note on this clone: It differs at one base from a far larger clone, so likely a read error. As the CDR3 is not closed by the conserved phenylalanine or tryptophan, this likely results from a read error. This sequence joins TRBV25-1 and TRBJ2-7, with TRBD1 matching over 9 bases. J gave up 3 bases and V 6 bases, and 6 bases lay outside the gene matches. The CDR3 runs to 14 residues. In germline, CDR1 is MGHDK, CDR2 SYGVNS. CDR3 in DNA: TGTGCCAGCAGATCCGGGACAGGGAACTACGAGCAGTACCTC. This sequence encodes CASRSGTGNYEQYL.

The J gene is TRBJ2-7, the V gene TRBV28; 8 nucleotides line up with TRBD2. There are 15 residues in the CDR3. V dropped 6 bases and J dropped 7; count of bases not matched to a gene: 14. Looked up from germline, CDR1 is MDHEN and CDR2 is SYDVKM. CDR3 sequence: CASRASRGGSWEQYF. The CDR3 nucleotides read TGTGCCAGCAGGGCTAGCCGGGGGGGTTCTTGGGAGCAGTACTTC.